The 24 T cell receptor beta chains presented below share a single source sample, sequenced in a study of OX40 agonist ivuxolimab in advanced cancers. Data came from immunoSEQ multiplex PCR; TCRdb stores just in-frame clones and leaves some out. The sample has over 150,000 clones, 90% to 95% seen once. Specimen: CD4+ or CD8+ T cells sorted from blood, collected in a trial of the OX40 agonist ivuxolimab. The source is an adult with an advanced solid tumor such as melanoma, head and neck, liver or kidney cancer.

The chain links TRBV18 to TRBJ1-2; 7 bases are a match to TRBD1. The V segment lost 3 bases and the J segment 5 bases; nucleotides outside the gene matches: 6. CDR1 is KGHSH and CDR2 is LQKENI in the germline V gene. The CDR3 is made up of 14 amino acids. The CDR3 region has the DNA TGTGCCAGCTCACCTCCGGGACAGAATTATGGCTACACCTTC. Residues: CASSPPGQNYGYTF.

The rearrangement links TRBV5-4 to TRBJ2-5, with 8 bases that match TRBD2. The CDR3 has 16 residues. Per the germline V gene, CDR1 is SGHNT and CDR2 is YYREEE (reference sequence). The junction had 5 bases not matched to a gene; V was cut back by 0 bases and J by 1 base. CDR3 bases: TGTGCCAGCAGCTTGGGCAAACTAGCGGCCCAAGAGACCCAGTACTTC. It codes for CASSLGKLAAQETQYF.

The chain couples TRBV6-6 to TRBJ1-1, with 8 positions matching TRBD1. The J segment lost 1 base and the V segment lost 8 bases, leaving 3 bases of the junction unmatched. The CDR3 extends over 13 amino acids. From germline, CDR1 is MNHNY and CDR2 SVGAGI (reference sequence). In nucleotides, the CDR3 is TGTGCCAGCGTGGGGACAGGGAACACTGAAGCTTTCTTT. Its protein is CASVGTGNTEAFF.

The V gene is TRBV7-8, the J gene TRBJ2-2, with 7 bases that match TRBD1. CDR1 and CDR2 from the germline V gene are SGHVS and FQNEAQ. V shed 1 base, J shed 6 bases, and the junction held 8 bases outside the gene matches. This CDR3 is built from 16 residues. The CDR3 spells CASSLVGGSNSGELFF. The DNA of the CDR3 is TGTGCCAGCAGCTTAGTAGGGGGCAGTAATTCCGGGGAGCTGTTTTTT.

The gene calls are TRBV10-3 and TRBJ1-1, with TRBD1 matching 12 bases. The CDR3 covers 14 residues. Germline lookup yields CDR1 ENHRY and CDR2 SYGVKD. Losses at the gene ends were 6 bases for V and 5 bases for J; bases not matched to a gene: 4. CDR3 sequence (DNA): TGTGCCATCAGGGGACAGGGGGCGCTGACTGAAGCTTTCTTT. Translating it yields CAIRGQGALTEAFF.

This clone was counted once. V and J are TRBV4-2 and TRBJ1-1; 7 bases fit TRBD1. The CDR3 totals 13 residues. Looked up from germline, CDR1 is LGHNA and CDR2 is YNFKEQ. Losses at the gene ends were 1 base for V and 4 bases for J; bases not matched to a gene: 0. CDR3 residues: CASSQGTGTEAFF. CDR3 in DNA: TGTGCCAGCAGCCAAGGGACAGGCACTGAAGCTTTCTTT.

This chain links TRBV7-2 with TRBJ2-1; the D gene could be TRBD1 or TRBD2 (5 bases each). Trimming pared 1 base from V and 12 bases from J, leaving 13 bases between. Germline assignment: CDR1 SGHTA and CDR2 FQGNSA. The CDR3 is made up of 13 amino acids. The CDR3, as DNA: TGTGCCAGCAGCTTAGAGACAGACCGGGGGCAGTTCTTC. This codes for CASSLETDRGQFF.

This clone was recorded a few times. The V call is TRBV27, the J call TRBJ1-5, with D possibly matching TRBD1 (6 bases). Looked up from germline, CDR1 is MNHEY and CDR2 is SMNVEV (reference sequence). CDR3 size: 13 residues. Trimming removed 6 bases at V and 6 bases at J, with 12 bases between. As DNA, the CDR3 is TGTGCCAGCAGCCTACAGGGTGTTCAGCCCCAGCATTTT. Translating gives CASSLQGVQPQHF.

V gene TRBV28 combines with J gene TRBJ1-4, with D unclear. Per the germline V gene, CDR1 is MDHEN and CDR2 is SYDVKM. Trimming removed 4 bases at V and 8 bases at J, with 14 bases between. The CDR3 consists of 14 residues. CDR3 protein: CASSSPLGGEKLFF. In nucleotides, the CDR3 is TGTGCCAGCAGTTCCCCATTGGGCGGCGAAAAACTGTTTTTT. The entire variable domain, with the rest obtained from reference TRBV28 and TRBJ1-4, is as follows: DVKVTQSSRYLVKRTGEKVFLECVQDMDHENMFWYRQDPGLGLRLIYFSYDVKMKEKGDIPEGYSVSREKKERFSLILESASTNQTSMYLCASSSPLGGEKLFFGSGTQLSVL.

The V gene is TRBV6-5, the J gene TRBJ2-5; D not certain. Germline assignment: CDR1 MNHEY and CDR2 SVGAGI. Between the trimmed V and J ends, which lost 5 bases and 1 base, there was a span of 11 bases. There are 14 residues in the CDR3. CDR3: CASSPRRSQETQYF. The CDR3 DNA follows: TGTGCCAGCAGTCCGCGGCGTAGCCAAGAGACCCAGTACTTC.

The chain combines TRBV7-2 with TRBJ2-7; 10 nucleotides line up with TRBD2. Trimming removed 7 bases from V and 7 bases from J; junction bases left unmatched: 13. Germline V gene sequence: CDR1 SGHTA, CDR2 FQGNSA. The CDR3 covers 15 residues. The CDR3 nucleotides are TGTGCCAGCACCCAGTGGGCTAGCGGGAGTCGGGAGCAGTACTTC. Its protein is CASTQWASGSREQYF.

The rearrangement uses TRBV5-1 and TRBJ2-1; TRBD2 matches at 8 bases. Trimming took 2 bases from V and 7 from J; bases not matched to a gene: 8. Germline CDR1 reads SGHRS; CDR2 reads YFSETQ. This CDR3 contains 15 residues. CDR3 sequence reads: CASSFEAGLGNEQFF. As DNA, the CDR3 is TGCGCCAGCAGCTTTGAGGCGGGACTAGGGAATGAGCAGTTCTTC.

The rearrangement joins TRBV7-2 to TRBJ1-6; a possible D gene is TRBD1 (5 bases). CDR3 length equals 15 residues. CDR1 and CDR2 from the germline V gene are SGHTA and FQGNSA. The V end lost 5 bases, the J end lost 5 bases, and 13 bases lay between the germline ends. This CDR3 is CASSPSQGDNSPLHF. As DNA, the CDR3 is TGTGCCAGCAGCCCCTCCCAGGGCGATAATTCACCCCTCCACTTT.

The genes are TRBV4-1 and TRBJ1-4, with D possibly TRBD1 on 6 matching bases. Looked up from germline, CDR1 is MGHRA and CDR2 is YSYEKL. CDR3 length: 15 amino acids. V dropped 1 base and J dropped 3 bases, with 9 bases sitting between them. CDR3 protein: CASSQGTDPNEKLFF. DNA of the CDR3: TGCGCCAGCAGCCAAGGGACAGACCCTAATGAAAAACTGTTTTTT.

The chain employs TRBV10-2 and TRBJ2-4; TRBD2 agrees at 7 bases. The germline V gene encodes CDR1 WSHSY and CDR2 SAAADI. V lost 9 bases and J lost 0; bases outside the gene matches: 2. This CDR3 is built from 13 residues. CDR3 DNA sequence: TGCGCCAGTAGCGGGTTAGCCAAAAACATTCAGTACTTC. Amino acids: CASSGLAKNIQYF.

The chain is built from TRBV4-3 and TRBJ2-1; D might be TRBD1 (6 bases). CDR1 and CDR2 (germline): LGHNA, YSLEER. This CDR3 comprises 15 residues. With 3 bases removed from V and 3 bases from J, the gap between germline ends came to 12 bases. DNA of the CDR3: TGCGCCAGCAGCCACGGACAGACCGACTACAATGAGCAGTTCTTC. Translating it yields CASSHGQTDYNEQFF.

This CDR3 is CASSPLAGVAYEQYF. CDR3 bases: TGTGCCAGCAGCCCACTAGCGGGGGTAGCCTACGAGCAGTACTTC. J is TRBJ2-7 and V is TRBV4-2, with 11 bases identical to TRBD2. Germline-derived CDR1 and CDR2 are LGHNA and YNFKEQ. The CDR3 totals 15 residues. The V and J ends lost 4 bases and 2 bases, in that order; junction bases with no gene match: 4.

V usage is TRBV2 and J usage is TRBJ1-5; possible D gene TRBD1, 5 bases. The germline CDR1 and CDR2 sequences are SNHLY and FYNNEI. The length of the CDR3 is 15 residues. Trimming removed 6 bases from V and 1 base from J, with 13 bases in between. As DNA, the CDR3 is TGTGCCAGCAGCGCCGATGGGGGAAGCAATCAGCCCCAGCATTTT. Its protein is CASSADGGSNQPQHF.

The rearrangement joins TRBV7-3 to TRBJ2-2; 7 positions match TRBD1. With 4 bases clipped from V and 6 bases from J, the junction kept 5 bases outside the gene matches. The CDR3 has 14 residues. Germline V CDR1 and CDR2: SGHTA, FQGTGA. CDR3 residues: CASSSQQGPGELFF. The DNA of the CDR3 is TGTGCCAGCAGCTCACAACAGGGGCCCGGGGAGCTGTTTTTT.

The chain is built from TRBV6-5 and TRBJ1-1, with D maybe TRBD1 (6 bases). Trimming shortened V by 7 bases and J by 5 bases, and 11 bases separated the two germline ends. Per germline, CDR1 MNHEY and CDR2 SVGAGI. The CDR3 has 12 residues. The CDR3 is CASTKGGTEAFF. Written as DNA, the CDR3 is TGTGCCAGCACCAAAGGGGGGACTGAAGCTTTCTTT.

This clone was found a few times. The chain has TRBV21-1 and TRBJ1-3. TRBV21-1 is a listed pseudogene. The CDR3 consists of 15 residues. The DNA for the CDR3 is TGTGCCAGCAGCAAGGGAAAGGTCTCTGGAAACACCATATATTTT. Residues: CASSKGKVSGNTIYF.

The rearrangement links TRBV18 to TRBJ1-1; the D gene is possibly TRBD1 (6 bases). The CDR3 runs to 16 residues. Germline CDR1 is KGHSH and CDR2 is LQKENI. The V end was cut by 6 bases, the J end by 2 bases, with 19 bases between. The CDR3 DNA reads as TGTGCCAGCTCGCCTAACCCGACAGGTACTAACACTGAAGCTTTCTTT. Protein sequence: CASSPNPTGTNTEAFF. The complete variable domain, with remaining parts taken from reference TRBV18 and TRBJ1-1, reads NAGVMQNPRHLVRRRGQEARLRCSPMKGHSHVYWYRQLPEEGLKFMVYLQKENIIDESGMPKERFSAEFPKEGPSILRIQQVVRGDSAAYFCASSPNPTGTNTEAFFGQGTRLTVV.

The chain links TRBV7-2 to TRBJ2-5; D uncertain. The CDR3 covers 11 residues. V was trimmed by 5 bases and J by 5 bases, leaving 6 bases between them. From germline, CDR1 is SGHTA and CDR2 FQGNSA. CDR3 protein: CASSPLETQYF. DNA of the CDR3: TGTGCCAGCAGCCCTCTGGAGACCCAGTACTTC.

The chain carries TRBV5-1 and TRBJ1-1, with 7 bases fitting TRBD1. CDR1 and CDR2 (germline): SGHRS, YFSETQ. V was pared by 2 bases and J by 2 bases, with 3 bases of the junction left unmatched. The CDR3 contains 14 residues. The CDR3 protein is CASSFGTVNTEAFF. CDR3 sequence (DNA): TGCGCCAGCAGCTTCGGGACAGTAAACACTGAAGCTTTCTTT.